This TCR beta chain appears in the sequencing data of a study of T-cell reconstitution after alpha-beta-depleted transplantation in children. In this sample, this clonotype turned up a few times. Its antigen is still unknown. Preparation of the TCRbeta library was carried out with unique molecular identifiers. TCRdb redid the calling of the PCR reads with MiXCR, one entry per CDR3 protein. The sample consists of some 460,000 distinct CDR3 sequences, roughly 15% of them appearing once. Whole-study results and caveats: When one year had passed after transplant, most T-cell counts and diversity came from newly produced T cells.

The sequenced sample was PBMCs, mostly from graft donor cells, obtained 360 days after TCRalphabeta/CD19-depleted stem cell transplant. The TCR originated in a boy in the first two years of life who had a stem cell transplant for Wiskott-Aldrich syndrome, so the T cells may come from the graft donor.

The CDR3 region has the DNA TGTGCCAGCTCACCTTCGACAGGGCTGGAGACAGATACGCAGTATTTT. Its protein product is CASSPSTGLETDTQYF. This chain links TRBV18 with TRBJ2-3, with 7 nucleotides matching TRBD1. The V segment lost 3 bases and the J segment 3 bases; nucleotides outside the gene matches: 9. CDR3 length equals 16 residues. Germline V lookup: CDR1 KGHSH, CDR2 LQKENI.